Sequencing of this T cell receptor (beta chain) was carried out in a study of control samples from healthy donors and cancer patients (TCRdb year 2020). As for this clone: The antigen it binds to is not known. Base-call qualities are not available, and no considerably larger clone is one nucleotide away.

The CDR3 numbers 16 residues from cysteine through phenylalanine. The DNA shown is the 48-base CDR3, in frame from base 1. A distance of 9 bases separates the germline ends of V and J, which lose 0 bases and 0 bases respectively. In the germline V gene, CDR1 corresponds to LGHNA and CDR2 to YNFKEQ. The method was the immunoSEQ multiplex PCR assay. The source is immuneACCESS, and TCRdb retained only in-frame sequences with V and J called. Part of the clones is not carried over; for the studies checked, unresolved V genes explain less than half of this, and the remainder is unexplained. Here the sample has 95,000 to 110,000 clones; about 89% occur a single time. The top ten clones comprise about 18% of the sample.

Sequenced material: PBMCs. The chain uses TRBV4-2 and TRBJ1-5; too little of a D gene remains to name it. This clonotype was obtained from a man aged 55 to 70 with lung cancer. The DNA reads TGTGCCAGCAGCCAAGATGGAGTGTATAGCAATCAGCCCCAGCATTTT. Its product reads: CASSQDGVYSNQPQHF.